A single sample gave rise to the 13 T cell receptor beta chains below, sequenced in a study of T cell responses to AZD1222 COVID-19 vaccine. TCRdb keeps only in-frame clones here, not all; method: immunoSEQ multiplex PCR. The table lists about 130,000 clones, around 93% of them singletons, with about 6.7% in the top ten. Source: peripheral blood, taken 28 days after the second AZD1222 dose. The receptors originated from an adult who received the AZD1222 COVID-19 vaccine.

This clone has a single count. The chain has TRBV6-5 and TRBJ2-7; D not resolved. The CDR3 contains 15 residues. Trimming shortened V by 0 bases and J by 1 base, and 10 bases separated the two germline ends. Germline V lookup: CDR1 MNHEY, CDR2 SVGAGI. CDR3 sequence reads: CASSYSISGSYEQYF. DNA for the CDR3: TGTGCCAGCAGTTACTCGATATCCGGATCCTACGAGCAGTACTTC.

The gene calls are TRBV29-1 and TRBJ1-3; 10 nucleotides agree with TRBD1. The V segment lost 2 bases and the J segment 7 bases; nucleotides outside the gene matches: 11. Germline CDR1 is SQVTM and CDR2 is ANQGSEA. The CDR3 length is 16 residues. The DNA of the CDR3 is TGCAGCGTTGAATTGGAAAGGACAGGGGGTCGGAACACCATATATTTT. Translating it yields CSVELERTGGRNTIYF.

The chain uses TRBV20-1 and TRBJ2-5, with D perhaps given as TRBD1 or TRBD2 (5 bases each). Germline V CDR1 and CDR2: DFQATT, SNEGSKA (reference sequence). Trimming removed 3 bases at V and 7 bases at J, with 21 bases between. CDR3 length equals 15 residues. The DNA for the CDR3 is TGCAGTGCTAGTTATGCCGGGACCCCCGAGAGGACCCAGTACTTC. Translated, it gives CSASYAGTPERTQYF.

The chain couples TRBV4-1 to TRBJ2-1; D is unclear. The CDR3 is 15 amino acids. The ends were cut back, 4 bases at V and 10 bases at J, with 20 bases in the middle. CDR1 and CDR2 from the germline V gene are MGHRA and YSYEKL. The CDR3 here is CASSRSKKSWAEQFF. For the CDR3, the DNA is TGCGCCAGCAGCCGTTCGAAAAAGTCCTGGGCAGAGCAGTTCTTC.

The rearrangement joins TRBV5-4 to TRBJ1-3, with 7 bases that match TRBD1. The CDR3 loop spans 14 amino acids. In germline, CDR1 is SGHNT, CDR2 YYREEE (reference sequence). The trim removed 4 bases at V and 2 bases at J, leaving 3 bases unmatched. The CDR3 coding sequence is TGTGCCAGCAGCCCCGGGACAGCTGGAAACACCATATATTTT. This codes for CASSPGTAGNTIYF.

There are a few counts of this clone. This chain links TRBV30 with TRBJ1-6; D gene uncertain. Germline V gene data show CDR1 as GTSNPN and CDR2 as SVGIG (reference sequence). The germline V and J ends were trimmed by 0 bases and 11 bases, with 14 bases remaining between them. The CDR3 extends over 14 amino acids. The CDR3 DNA follows: TGTGCCTGGAGTGTAGAAGGGAATGGTACACCCCTCCACTTT. Encoded protein: CAWSVEGNGTPLHF.

This chain uses TRBV5-6 with TRBJ1-5; 7 bases are a match to TRBD1. CDR1 SGHDT and CDR2 YYEEEE come from the germline V gene. V was pared by 3 bases and J by 5 bases, with 2 bases of the junction left unmatched. CDR3 length: 13 amino acids. In DNA, the CDR3 is TGTGCCAGCAGCTATACAGGGGATCAGCCCCAGCATTTT. It is translated as CASSYTGDQPQHF.

The chain combines TRBV4-2 with TRBJ1-2; the D gene is possibly TRBD1 (5 bases). Germline-derived CDR1 and CDR2 are LGHNA and YNFKEQ. This CDR3 has 14 amino acids. Trimming took 0 bases from V and 8 from J, leaving 13 bases between them. The CDR3, as DNA: TGTGCCAGCAGCCAAGAAAACGGACAAAGGGGCTACACCTTC. It encodes CASSQENGQRGYTF.

The rearrangement links TRBV12-3 or TRBV12-4 to TRBJ1-1, with D perhaps TRBD1 (5 bases). V was shortened by 8 bases and J by 4 bases, with 14 bases between the two germline ends. This CDR3 has 13 residues. CDR3 in DNA: TGTGCCAGCCTGAGGGGATTGAGCACTGAAGCTTTCTTT. Translating it yields CASLRGLSTEAFF.

This sequence joins TRBV10-2 and TRBJ2-7, with D hard to call. The germline V and J ends were trimmed by 0 bases and 6 bases, with 3 bases remaining between them. The CDR3 is 11 amino acids. Germline V CDR1 and CDR2: WSHSY, SAAADI. The CDR3 DNA follows: TGCGCCAGCAGTGAGTCGTTCGAGCAGTACTTC. Translation gives CASSESFEQYF.

The chain uses TRBV5-1 and TRBJ1-5; a possible D gene is TRBD1 (5 bases). Germline CDR1 SGHRS, CDR2 YFSETQ. The CDR3 is 16 residues long. Between the trimmed V and J ends, which lost 7 bases and 5 bases, there was a span of 22 bases. CDR3 DNA sequence: TGCGCCAGCTGTCCTTGGGTGGGGCAGGATCATCAGCCCCAGCATTTT. Translating gives CASCPWVGQDHQPQHF. The entire variable domain, with the rest obtained from reference TRBV5-1 and TRBJ1-5, is as follows: KAGVTQTPRYLIKTRGQQVTLSCSPISGHRSVSWYQQTPGQGLQFLFEYFSETQRNKGNFPGRFSGRQFSNSRSEMNVSTLELGDSALYLCASCPWVGQDHQPQHFGDGTRLSIL.

The chain is built from TRBV5-6 and TRBJ1-5; TRBD1 is a possible D gene (6 bases). This CDR3 contains 15 residues. Trimming left V 2 bases short and J 3 bases short, with 12 bases between. Germline lookup yields CDR1 SGHDT and CDR2 YYEEEE. The CDR3 is CASSFGTSLNQPQHF. Written as DNA, the CDR3 is TGTGCCAGCAGCTTCGGGACATCGCTCAATCAGCCCCAGCATTTT.

The J gene is TRBJ1-6, the V gene TRBV5-1, with D perhaps matching TRBD1 (5 bases). This CDR3 is built from 14 residues. Germline loops: CDR1 SGHRS, CDR2 YFSETQ. The V end was cut by 1 base, the J end by 10 bases, with 12 bases between. In nucleotides, the CDR3 is TGCGCCAGCAGCTTGCTGGAGGGGAAATCACCCCTCCACTTT. Its protein is CASSLLEGKSPLHF.